What follows describes a single TCR beta chain. Antigen unknown. The sample is drawn from a study of long-term antiretroviral therapy in people with HIV. About the research overall: Collection dates of the earliest samples fall about a decade before the 2015 immediate-ART recommendation. General study results and limits: Clones expanded before ART dominated the repertoire at all time points.

The germline V gene has CDR1 DFQATT and CDR2 SNEGSKA (reference sequence). With 6 bases removed from V and 5 bases from J, the gap between germline ends came to 7 bases. The CDR3 length is 11 residues. At survey level, the immunoSEQ assay was run in its v3.0 version. Profiling relied on immunoSEQ multiplex PCR, and the TCRdb table lists in-frame clones only, not all of them. Among about 28,000 clones listed, roughly 94% were seen once. The sequenced sample was unsorted PBMCs, obtained 5.3 years after starting antiretroviral therapy. The gene calls are TRBV20-1 and TRBJ2-2; no definite D call. The receptor was isolated from a man in his forties or fifties with HIV. The CDR3 nucleotides read TGCAGTGCAGAAGGGACCGGGGAGCTGTTTTTT. It is translated as CSAEGTGELFF.